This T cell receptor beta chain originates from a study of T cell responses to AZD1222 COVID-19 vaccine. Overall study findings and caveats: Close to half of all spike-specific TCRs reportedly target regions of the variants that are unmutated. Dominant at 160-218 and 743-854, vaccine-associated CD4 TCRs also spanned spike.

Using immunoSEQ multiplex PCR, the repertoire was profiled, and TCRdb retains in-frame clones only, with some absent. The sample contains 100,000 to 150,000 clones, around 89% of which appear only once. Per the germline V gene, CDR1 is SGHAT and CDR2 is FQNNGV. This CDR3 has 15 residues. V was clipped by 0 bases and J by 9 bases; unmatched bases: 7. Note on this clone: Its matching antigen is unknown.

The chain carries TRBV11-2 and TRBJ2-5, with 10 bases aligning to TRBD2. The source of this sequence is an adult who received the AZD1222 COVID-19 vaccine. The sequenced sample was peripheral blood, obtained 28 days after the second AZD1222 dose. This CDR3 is CASSLDWASGSAQYF. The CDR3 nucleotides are TGTGCCAGCAGCTTAGATTGGGCTAGCGGGAGCGCCCAGTACTTC.